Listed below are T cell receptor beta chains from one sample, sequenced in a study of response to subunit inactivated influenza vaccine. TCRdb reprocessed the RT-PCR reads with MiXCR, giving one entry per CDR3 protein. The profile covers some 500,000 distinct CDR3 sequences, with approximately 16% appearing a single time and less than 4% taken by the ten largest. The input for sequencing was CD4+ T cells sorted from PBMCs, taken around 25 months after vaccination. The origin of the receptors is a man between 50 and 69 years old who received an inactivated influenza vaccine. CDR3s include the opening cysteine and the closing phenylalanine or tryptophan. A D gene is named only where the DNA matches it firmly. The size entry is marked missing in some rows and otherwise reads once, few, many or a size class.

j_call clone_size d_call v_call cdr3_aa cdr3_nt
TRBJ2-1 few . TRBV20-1 CSASDYTGEQFF TGCAGTGCGAGCGACTATACTGGTGAGCAGTTCTTC
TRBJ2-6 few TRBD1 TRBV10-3 CATARDRGAGANVLTF TGTGCCACTGCCCGGGACAGGGGTGCTGGGGCCAACGTCCTGACTTTC
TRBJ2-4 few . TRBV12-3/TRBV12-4 CASQAGRKNIQYF TGTGCCAGCCAGGCAGGGCGCAAAAACATTCAGTACTTC
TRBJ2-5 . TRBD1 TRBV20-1 CSAQEPGQGQETQYF TGCAGTGCGCAGGAGCCCGGACAGGGGCAAGAGACCCAGTACTTC
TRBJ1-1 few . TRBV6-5 CASPPGRTEAFF TGTGCCAGCCCTCCGGGGCGGACTGAAGCTTTCTTT
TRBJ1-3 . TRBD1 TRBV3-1 CASSRTGPGNTIYF TGTGCCAGCAGCCGGACAGGGCCAGGAAACACCATATATTTT
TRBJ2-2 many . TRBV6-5 CASSYTGRLNTGELFF TGTGCCAGCAGTTACACGGGACGGCTGAACACCGGGGAGCTGTTTTTT
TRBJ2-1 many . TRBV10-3 CAISESSPGYNEQFF TGTGCCATCAGTGAGTCGTCTCCGGGGTACAATGAGCAGTTCTTC
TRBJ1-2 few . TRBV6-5 CASSYGSEGGYTF TGTGCCAGCAGTTACGGGTCCGAGGGGGGCTACACCTTC
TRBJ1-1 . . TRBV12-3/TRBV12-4 CASSPLHTEFNTEAFF TGTGCCAGCAGCCCCCTCCATACGGAATTCAACACTGAAGCTTTCTTT
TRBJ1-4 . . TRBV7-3 CASSLWGNSSTNEKLFF TGTGCCAGCAGCTTGTGGGGGAATAGTTCAACTAATGAAAAACTGTTTTTT
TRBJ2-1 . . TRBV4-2 CASSQGPSVDPAYNEQFF TGTGCCAGCAGCCAAGGGCCCTCAGTGGACCCCGCCTACAATGAGCAGTTCTTC
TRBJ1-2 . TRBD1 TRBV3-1 CASSQGTGGRTNF TGTGCCAGCAGCCAAGGGACAGGGGGCCGAACTAACTTC
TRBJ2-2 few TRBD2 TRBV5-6 CASSSGLGGVTGELFF TGTGCCAGCAGCTCCGGACTAGGAGGGGTCACCGGGGAGCTGTTTTTT
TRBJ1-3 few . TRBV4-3 CASSRTVSGNTIYF TGCGCCAGCAGCCGGACAGTCTCGGGAAACACCATATATTTT
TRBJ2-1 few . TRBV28 CASSLYGLSSYNEQFF TGTGCCAGCAGTTTATATGGGTTGAGCTCCTACAATGAGCAGTTCTTC
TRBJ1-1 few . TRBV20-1 CSAKLNTEAFF TGCAGTGCTAAGTTGAACACTGAAGCTTTCTTT
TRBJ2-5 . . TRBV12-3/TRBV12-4 CASSSGRLQETQYF TGTGCCAGCAGTTCAGGCCGACTCCAAGAGACCCAGTACTTC
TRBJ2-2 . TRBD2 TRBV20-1 CSARGLSGSANTGELFF TGCAGTGCTAGAGGTCTTAGCGGGAGCGCGAACACCGGGGAGCTGTTTTTT
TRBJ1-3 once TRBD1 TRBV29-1 CSVKGQYSGNTIYF TGCAGCGTCAAGGGACAGTACTCTGGAAACACCATATATTTT
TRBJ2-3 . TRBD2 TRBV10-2 CASSVAGVRDTQYF TGCGCCAGCAGTGTCGCGGGAGTGAGAGATACGCAGTATTTT
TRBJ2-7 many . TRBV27 CASSLSRGPYEQYF TGTGCCAGCAGCTTATCTCGGGGCCCCTACGAGCAGTACTTC
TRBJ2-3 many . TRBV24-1 CATMRDGDTQYF TGTGCCACCATGCGGGACGGGGATACGCAGTATTTT
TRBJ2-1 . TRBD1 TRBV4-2 CASSQVDRGNEQFF TGTGCCAGCAGCCAAGTCGACAGGGGTAATGAGCAGTTCTTC
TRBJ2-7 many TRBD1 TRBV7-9 CASSLKGQGSEQYF TGTGCCAGCAGCTTAAAGGGACAGGGAAGCGAGCAGTACTTC
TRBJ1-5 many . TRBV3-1 CASSQSGQPQHF TGTGCCAGCAGCCAAAGTGGACAGCCCCAGCATTTT
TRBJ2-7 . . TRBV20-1 CSARRQSLSYEQYF TGCAGTGCTAGAAGGCAGAGCCTCTCCTACGAGCAGTACTTC
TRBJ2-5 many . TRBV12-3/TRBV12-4 CASNSGALQETQYF TGTGCCAGCAACTCCGGGGCTCTCCAAGAGACCCAGTACTTC
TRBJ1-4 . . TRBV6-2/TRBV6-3 CASSTGTAPVVF TGTGCCAGCAGTACCGGGACGGCTCCCGTGGTTTTT
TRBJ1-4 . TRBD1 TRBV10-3 CAISEGQGAEKLFF TGTGCCATCAGTGAAGGACAGGGGGCTGAAAAACTGTTTTTT
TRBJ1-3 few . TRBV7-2 CASSLQRTESSGNTIYF TGTGCCAGCAGCCTGCAACGGACGGAGAGCTCTGGAAACACCATATATTTT
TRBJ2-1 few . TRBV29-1 CSVEGDNEQFF TGCAGCGTTGAAGGGGACAATGAGCAGTTCTTC
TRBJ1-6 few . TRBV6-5 CASSSTQPYNSPLHF TGTGCCAGCAGTTCCACGCAGCCCTATAATTCACCCCTCCACTTT
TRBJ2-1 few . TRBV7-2 CASSLVDGASGQFF TGTGCCAGCAGCTTAGTGGACGGGGCCAGTGGGCAGTTCTTC
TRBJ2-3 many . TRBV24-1 CATSDPPLGSQYF TGTGCCACCAGTGATCCGCCCCTGGGTTCGCAGTATTTT
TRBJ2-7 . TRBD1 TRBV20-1 CSARVGGTGTYEQYF TGCAGTGCTAGAGTTGGGGGGACAGGAACCTACGAGCAGTACTTC
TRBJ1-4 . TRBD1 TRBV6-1 CASERQGRGEKLFF TGTGCCAGCGAAAGACAGGGAAGGGGTGAAAAACTGTTTTTT
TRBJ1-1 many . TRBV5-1 CASSLDPHGEAFF TGCGCCAGCAGCTTGGATCCCCACGGTGAAGCTTTCTTT
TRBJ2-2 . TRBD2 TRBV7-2 CATLAGATGELFF TGTGCCACCTTAGCGGGAGCCACCGGGGAGCTGTTTTTT
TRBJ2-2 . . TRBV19 CASSGWVNTGELFF TGTGCCAGTAGTGGATGGGTCAACACCGGGGAGCTGTTTTTT
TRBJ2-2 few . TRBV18 CASSPRTLTGELFF TGTGCCAGCTCACCAAGGACACTCACCGGGGAGCTGTTTTTT
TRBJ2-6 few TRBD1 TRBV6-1 CASRRQGGHSGANVLTF TGTGCCAGCAGGAGACAGGGGGGACACTCTGGGGCCAACGTCCTGACTTTC
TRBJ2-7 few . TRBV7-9 CASSPSTQGVQYF TGTGCCAGCAGCCCTTCAACCCAGGGAGTGCAGTACTTC
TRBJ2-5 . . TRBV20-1 CSARGAEGDQETQYF TGCAGTGCTCGGGGCGCCGAAGGCGACCAAGAGACCCAGTACTTC
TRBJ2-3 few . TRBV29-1 CSVGGLRGQYF TGCAGCGTCGGCGGACTAAGGGGGCAGTATTTT
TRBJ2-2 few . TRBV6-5 CASSYSLWVTGTGELFF TGTGCCAGCAGTTACTCTCTTTGGGTCACGGGGACCGGGGAGCTGTTTTTT
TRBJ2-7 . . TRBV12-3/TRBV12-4 CASSPGGVGEQYF TGTGCCAGCAGCCCCGGTGGTGTTGGGGAGCAGTACTTC
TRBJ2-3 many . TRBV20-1 CSARVLGTDTQYF TGCAGTGCCCGGGTGTTAGGAACAGATACGCAGTATTTT
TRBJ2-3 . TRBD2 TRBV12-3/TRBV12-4 CASSLWTSGINTQYF TGTGCCAGCAGTTTATGGACTAGCGGGATTAATACGCAGTATTTT
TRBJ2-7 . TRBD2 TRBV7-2 CASSQGTSGSYEQYF TGTGCCAGCAGCCAAGGGACTAGCGGGAGTTACGAGCAGTACTTC
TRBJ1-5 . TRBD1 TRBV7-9 CASSLAGTGVLNQPQHF TGTGCCAGCAGCTTAGCCGGGACAGGGGTCCTCAATCAGCCCCAGCATTTT
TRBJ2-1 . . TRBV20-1 CSARAPPGDEQFF TGCAGTGCTAGAGCGCCGCCGGGGGATGAGCAGTTCTTC
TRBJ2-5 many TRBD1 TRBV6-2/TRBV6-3 CASSRYRGETQYF TGTGCCAGCAGCCGCTACAGGGGAGAGACCCAGTACTTC